This TCR beta chain is from a study of graft-versus-host responses after intestinal transplantation. Study overall: Induction with anti-thymocyte globulin, then tacrolimus and steroids for around three years, was given to all recipients. Study conclusions and caveats: Analysis identified GvH clones in recipient marrow, with some appearing first in ileum or blood. Allografts of patients with graft-donor T cell macrochimerism showed high graft-versus-host to host-versus-graft clone ratios. Circulating GvH clone levels at their peak were associated with HvG declines (early post-transplant).

With respect to this clone: The antigen is unknown.

Assay used: immunoSEQ multiplex PCR; TCRdb lists only in-frame clones, some missing. The data hold about 89,000 clones, with roughly 91% observed a single time. Losses at the gene ends were 5 bases for V and 5 bases for J; bases not matched to a gene: 4. CDR1 and CDR2 from the germline V gene are SNHLY and FYNNEI. CDR3 length: 15 residues. The sequence was collected from a human donor who received an intestinal transplant. This sample comprised unstimulated CD4+ T cells sorted from spleen or lymph node cells, obtained before intestinal transplant. The V gene is TRBV2, the J gene TRBJ2-7; 15 bases map to TRBD2. CDR3 nucleotide sequence: TGTGCCAGCAGTAAAGGGACTAGCGGGGGGAACGAGCAGTACTTC. It codes for CASSKGTSGGNEQYF. Full variable domain (rest looked up from reference TRBV2 and TRBJ2-7): EPEVTQTPSHQVTQMGQEVILRCVPISNHLYFYWYRQILGQKVEFLVSFYNNEISEKSEIFDDQFSVERPDGSNFTLKIRSTKLEDSAMYFCASSKGTSGGNEQYFGPGTRLTVT.